This T cell receptor (beta chain) was captured by sequencing in a study of T cells after yellow fever vaccination. Whole-study results and caveats: Contaminating bulk clonotypes could be abundant in FACS-sorted repertoires. The CD4 and CD8 compartments had a small share of their clonotypes in common.

Concerning this clonotype itself: Its cognate antigen is unknown.

With 4 bases clipped from V and 5 bases from J, the junction kept 18 bases outside the gene matches. Germline CDR1 KGHDR, CDR2 SFDVKD. The CDR3 is made up of 19 amino acids. 5'RACE template switching produced TCR cDNA carrying a universal primer site and UMIs. TCRdb itself ran the 5' RACE reads through MiXCR, one entry per CDR3 protein. The data contain approximately 260,000 distinct CDR3 sequences, about an eighth of them singletons. The clonotype was recovered from a man between 25 and 39 years old who received the YFV17D yellow fever vaccine. The source material was CD4+ T cells sorted from PBMCs, sampled 45 days after the yellow fever booster vaccination. The chain joins TRBV24-1 to TRBJ2-2; 7 bases align to TRBD2. For the CDR3, the DNA is TGTGCCACCAGTGACCGGGCGGCCAGCGGGACGACGCGGACCGGGGAGCTGTTTTTT. Protein sequence: CATSDRAASGTTRTGELFF.